The rows below give T cell receptor beta chains drawn from one sample of a study of early T cells in non-severe SARS-CoV-2 infection. Via MiXCR, TCRdb re-called the 5' RACE reads, giving one row per CDR3 protein. The sample includes around 66,000 distinct CDR3 sequences, 5.9% of them seen just once. This sample comprised whole blood, obtained at baseline. These receptors originate from an adult who was a healthcare worker with PCR-confirmed SARS-CoV-2 infection or an uninfected control (not recorded which). The CDR3 runs from the conserved cysteine through the conserved F or W. A D gene is named only where the DNA matches it firmly. The size of a clone is reported for some rows only, either as once, few or many, or as a class for expanded clones.

d_gene: TRBD1
abundance: -
j_gene: TRBJ2-3
v_gene: TRBV11-2
CDR3nt: TGTGCCAGCAGCCGGGACAGGGGGATTGATACGCAGTATTTT
CDR3aa: CASSRDRGIDTQYF

d_gene: -
abundance: -
j_gene: TRBJ1-2
v_gene: TRBV28
CDR3nt: TGTGCCAGCAGTTTAAACGGGGGGCGAGGCTACACCTTC
CDR3aa: CASSLNGGRGYTF

d_gene: -
abundance: many
j_gene: TRBJ1-5
v_gene: TRBV28
CDR3nt: TGTGCCAGCGGGGGACTCCTAAATCAGCCCCAGCATTTT
CDR3aa: CASGGLLNQPQHF

d_gene: -
abundance: many
j_gene: TRBJ1-2
v_gene: TRBV27
CDR3nt: TGTGCCAGCAGTTTCCGGGCCTCTACCCATGGCTACACCTTC
CDR3aa: CASSFRASTHGYTF

d_gene: -
abundance: many
j_gene: TRBJ1-2
v_gene: TRBV29-1
CDR3nt: TGCAGCGAAAGACGGGGGGCCGATGGCTACACCTTC
CDR3aa: CSERRGADGYTF

d_gene: -
abundance: many
j_gene: TRBJ2-1
v_gene: TRBV7-3
CDR3nt: TGTGCCAGCAGCCTGACCGAAGAGGGCGAGCAGTTCTTC
CDR3aa: CASSLTEEGEQFF

d_gene: TRBD1
abundance: many
j_gene: TRBJ1-3
v_gene: TRBV7-6
CDR3nt: TGTGCCAGCAGCAACTCCGGGACAGCTGGAAACACCATATATTTT
CDR3aa: CASSNSGTAGNTIYF

d_gene: TRBD1
abundance: few
j_gene: TRBJ1-2
v_gene: TRBV9
CDR3nt: TGTGCCAGCAGCCCCATGGGGGGACAGTATGGCTACACCTTC
CDR3aa: CASSPMGGQYGYTF

d_gene: -
abundance: many
j_gene: TRBJ2-1
v_gene: TRBV7-7
CDR3nt: TGTGCCAGCAGCTCCTTTAGGTGGCGGACCTCCTACAATGAGCAGTTCTTC
CDR3aa: CASSSFRWRTSYNEQFF

d_gene: -
abundance: many
j_gene: TRBJ1-6
v_gene: TRBV3-1
CDR3nt: TGTGCCAGCAGCCGCGTCACAGGGAAGAATTCACCCCTCCACTTT
CDR3aa: CASSRVTGKNSPLHF

d_gene: -
abundance: many
j_gene: TRBJ2-7
v_gene: TRBV20-1
CDR3nt: TGCAGTGCGGAGGGACAGTCCTACGAGCAGTACTTC
CDR3aa: CSAEGQSYEQYF

d_gene: TRBD1
abundance: many
j_gene: TRBJ1-1
v_gene: TRBV7-2
CDR3nt: TGTGCCAGCAGCTTAGGAGACAGGGAAGAAACTGAAGCTTTCTTT
CDR3aa: CASSLGDREETEAFF

d_gene: -
abundance: -
j_gene: TRBJ2-7
v_gene: TRBV20-1
CDR3nt: TGCAGTGCTAGATCCCCCAACTCCTACGAGCAGTACTTC
CDR3aa: CSARSPNSYEQYF

d_gene: -
abundance: many
j_gene: TRBJ2-1
v_gene: TRBV5-1
CDR3nt: TGCGCCAGCAGCCTTAACAGGGTCACTGAGCAGTTCTTC
CDR3aa: CASSLNRVTEQFF

d_gene: -
abundance: -
j_gene: TRBJ2-7
v_gene: TRBV7-9
CDR3nt: TGTGCCAGCAGCCGAATCCGGACGGCAGACTACGAGCAGTACTTC
CDR3aa: CASSRIRTADYEQYF

d_gene: -
abundance: many
j_gene: TRBJ2-1
v_gene: TRBV29-1
CDR3nt: TGCAGCGTTAAGGGTGGATTCAATGAGCAGTTCTTC
CDR3aa: CSVKGGFNEQFF

d_gene: -
abundance: -
j_gene: TRBJ1-1
v_gene: TRBV18
CDR3nt: TGTGCCAGCTCACCAGCGAGATCCCGATCGAACACTGAAGCTTTCTTT
CDR3aa: CASSPARSRSNTEAFF

d_gene: TRBD2
abundance: few
j_gene: TRBJ2-1
v_gene: TRBV7-2
CDR3nt: TGTGCCAGCAGCCCCCAAGCGGGAGGGCCGAGAAGTGAGCAGTTCTTC
CDR3aa: CASSPQAGGPRSEQFF